This entry is about one T cell receptor (beta chain). Its specificity is not known. Other DNA sequences in this specimen translate into the identical CDR3. The germline V and J ends were trimmed by 5 bases and 1 base, with 6 bases remaining between them. The CDR3 consists of 13 residues. Per germline, CDR1 SNHLY and CDR2 FYNNEI. Clones were read by immunoSEQ multiplex PCR, and TCRdb kept only the in-frame ones, dropping some. The repertoire holds some 92,000 clones, with around 87% as singletons. The source of the sample is a study of T cell responses to AZD1222 COVID-19 vaccine. Overall study: Second doses at about 4 or about 12 weeks were pooled. Findings and limits, study-wide: Reportedly, nearly half of unique spike TCRs recognized epitopes outside B.1.351/B.1.1.7 mutations. There were vaccine-associated CD4 TCRs across spike, dominant at 160-218 and 743-854. A mostly white British donor set with more females was recruited, and clonal diversity was possibly underestimated.

The rearrangement links TRBV2 to TRBJ1-5; no firm D call. The sequencing used peripheral blood, collected on day 0 of AZD1222 vaccination. This TCR was sampled from an adult in good health. The CDR3 DNA is TGTGCCAGCAGTCTGGACAGCAATCAGCCCCAGCATTTT. It encodes CASSLDSNQPQHF.